The 18 T cell receptor beta chains reported below all come from one sample, sequenced in a study of control samples from healthy donors and cancer patients. Measured with immunoSEQ multiplex PCR; TCRdb has only the in-frame clones, and not every one. Here the sample spans 90,000 to 100,000 clones, approximately 82% being singletons. The sequenced sample consisted of blood. The receptors were sampled from a man in his 60s in good health.

V and J are TRBV30 and TRBJ2-5; 9 nucleotides line up with TRBD1. In germline, CDR1 is GTSNPN, CDR2 SVGIG (reference sequence). Germline trimming cut 2 bases from V and 5 bases from J; bases unmatched to any gene: 9. The CDR3 has 15 amino acids. CDR3 residues: CAWSSRDRGGETQYF. The CDR3 DNA is TGTGCCTGGAGTTCACGAGACAGGGGGGGGGAGACCCAGTACTTC.

The chain couples TRBV30 to TRBJ1-2, with no clear D. Trimming shortened V by 0 bases and J by 8 bases, and 13 bases separated the two germline ends. Germline V gene lookup returns CDR1 GTSNPN and CDR2 SVGIG (reference sequence). There are 13 residues in the CDR3. The CDR3, as DNA: TGTGCCTGGAGTGTACCTCCGGGCAGGGGCTACACCTTC. As protein: CAWSVPPGRGYTF.

This clone was detected only a few times. The rearrangement joins TRBV19 to TRBJ2-2; 9 bases are shared with TRBD1. Trimming removed 8 bases from V and 4 bases from J; junction bases left unmatched: 5. Looked up from germline, CDR1 is LNHDA and CDR2 is SQIVND (reference sequence). The CDR3 runs to 14 residues. As DNA, the CDR3 is TGTGCCAGTTATCCGGGACAGGGCACCGGGGAGCTGTTTTTT. Translated, it gives CASYPGQGTGELFF. Filled out from reference TRBV19 and TRBJ2-2, the complete variable domain reads DGGITQSPKYLFRKEGQNVTLSCEQNLNHDAMYWYRQDPGQGLRLIYYSQIVNDFQKGDIAEGYSVSREKKESFPLTVTSAQKNPTAFYLCASYPGQGTGELFFGEGSRLTVL.

The J gene is TRBJ1-3, the V gene TRBV30, with 7 bases that match TRBD1. Germline V gives CDR1 GTSNPN, CDR2 SVGIG (reference sequence). The CDR3 sequence is 15 residues long. The ends lost 3 bases at V and 4 bases at J; junction bases unmatched: 9. In DNA, the CDR3 is TGTGCCTGGAGAGTGACAGGGTCCTCCGGAAACACCATATATTTT. As protein: CAWRVTGSSGNTIYF.

The genes are TRBV28 and TRBJ1-3; the match to TRBD1 covers 7 bases. V trimming: 9 bases; J trimming: 0 bases; junction bases outside the gene matches: 8. Germline loops: CDR1 MDHEN, CDR2 SYDVKM. The CDR3 runs to 15 residues. In DNA, the CDR3 is TGTGCCAGTTCGACAGGGACGTACTCTGGAAACACCATATATTTT. It yields the protein CASSTGTYSGNTIYF.

V usage is TRBV28 and J usage is TRBJ2-3; 7 nucleotides match TRBD2. In germline, CDR1 is MDHEN, CDR2 SYDVKM. This CDR3 comprises 16 residues. V was pared by 3 bases and J by 3 bases, with 9 bases of the junction left unmatched. Written as DNA, the CDR3 is TGTGCCAGCAGTTTGGAGGGGAGGGCGGCTACAGATACGCAGTATTTT. Translated: CASSLEGRAATDTQYF.

The rearrangement uses TRBV2 and TRBJ2-1; D not resolved. The germline V and J ends were trimmed by 3 bases and 0 bases, with 9 bases remaining between them. Germline CDR1 is SNHLY and CDR2 is FYNNEI. The CDR3 extends over 15 amino acids. The CDR3 reads CASSEEYSSYNEQFF. CDR3 nucleotides: TGTGCCAGCAGTGAGGAGTACAGCTCCTACAATGAGCAGTTCTTC.

The gene calls are TRBV11-2 and TRBJ2-5; D gene unclear. The CDR3 has 17 residues. CDR1 is SGHAT, CDR2 FQNNGV, per germline. V was cut by 2 bases and J by 2 bases, with 18 bases left in between. The CDR3 DNA sequence: TGTGCCAGCAGCTTATATGTGGGGTCCTTGACGCAAGAGACCCAGTACTTC. This encodes CASSLYVGSLTQETQYF.

The chain joins TRBV7-9 to TRBJ2-7; D is ambiguous. CDR3 length equals 11 residues. The V gene lost 5 bases and the J gene lost 7 bases, with 9 bases spanning the gap. Per germline, CDR1 SEHNR and CDR2 FQNEAQ (reference sequence). The CDR3 is CASSAGTEQYF. DNA for the CDR3: TGTGCCAGCAGCGCCGGCACGGAGCAGTACTTC.

This chain uses TRBV2 with TRBJ2-7; D remains unclear. Per the germline V gene, CDR1 is SNHLY and CDR2 is FYNNEI. The V and J ends lost 2 bases and 0 bases respectively, with 17 bases between them. This CDR3 is built from 17 residues. CDR3 in DNA: TGTGCCAGCAGTGAAATTATTCCGAACCCCGACTCCTACGAGCAGTACTTC. Amino acid sequence: CASSEIIPNPDSYEQYF.

V is TRBV5-4 and J is TRBJ2-7, with 9 bases identical to TRBD2. The V and J ends lost 4 bases and 6 bases, in that order; junction bases with no gene match: 14. Germline CDR1 SGHNT, CDR2 YYREEE (reference sequence). The CDR3 consists of 16 residues. CDR3 DNA sequence: TGTGCCAGCAGCCCCACCGTGGCGGGAGGGCCGGGCGAGCAGTACTTC. Protein product: CASSPTVAGGPGEQYF.

This clone was picked up one time. J is TRBJ2-1 and V is TRBV30, with 7 bases fitting TRBD1. The CDR3 length is 16 residues. In germline, CDR1 is GTSNPN, CDR2 SVGIG (reference sequence). V lost 3 bases to trimming and J lost 0 bases; unmatched junction nucleotides: 8. DNA of the CDR3: TGTGCCTGGAGGGGGACAGACAGTAGCTCCTACAATGAGCAGTTCTTC. Residues: CAWRGTDSSSYNEQFF.

This clone showed up just once. J is TRBJ1-1 and V is TRBV28; maybe TRBD1 (6 bases). Germline assignment: CDR1 MDHEN and CDR2 SYDVKM. The length of the CDR3 is 19 residues. Trimming pared 0 bases from V and 0 bases from J, leaving 20 bases between. The CDR3 is CASSLWDLGGGGMNTEAFF. CDR3 DNA sequence: TGTGCCAGCAGTTTATGGGACCTCGGGGGCGGGGGAATGAACACTGAAGCTTTCTTT.

CDR3 region: CASSKGPSQVPGELFF. CDR3 bases: TGCGCCAGCAGTAAGGGACCCAGCCAGGTCCCCGGGGAGCTGTTTTTT. The rearrangement links TRBV5-1 to TRBJ2-2, with D perhaps being TRBD1 or TRBD2 (5 bases each). Trimming cost V 5 bases and J 6 bases, with 20 bases left between them. In germline, CDR1 is SGHRS, CDR2 YFSETQ. The CDR3 sequence is 16 residues long.

The CDR3 DNA reads TGTGCCAGCAGCCGACGGACTGCCCTCACCGGGGAGCTGTTTTTT. Amino acid sequence: CASSRRTALTGELFF. J is TRBJ2-2 and V is TRBV2, with D perhaps matching TRBD2 (5 bases). The V gene's germline CDR1 is SNHLY and CDR2 FYNNEI. The CDR3 spans 15 residues. V was trimmed by 6 bases and J by 4 bases, leaving 15 bases between them.

J is TRBJ2-4 and V is TRBV2; 12 nucleotides align to TRBD2. In germline, CDR1 is SNHLY, CDR2 FYNNEI. This CDR3 contains 18 residues. With V trimmed by 5 bases and J by 1 base, 9 bases remained unmatched. The CDR3 region is CASSTIRLAGEAKNIQYF. As DNA, the CDR3 is TGTGCCAGCAGTACAATAAGACTAGCGGGGGAGGCCAAAAACATTCAGTACTTC.

CDR3 nucleotides: TGTGCCAGCAGCTTGGATCGGTGGGGAGACACTGAAGCTTTCTTT. This gives the protein CASSLDRWGDTEAFF. This chain uses TRBV5-6 with TRBJ1-1, with no clear D. Trimming shortened V by 0 bases and J by 3 bases, and 12 bases separated the two germline ends. CDR3 length: 15 residues. The germline V gene has CDR1 SGHDT and CDR2 YYEEEE.

The rearrangement joins TRBV5-6 to TRBJ2-1; TRBD1 matches 7 bases. The V segment lost 5 bases and the J segment 1 base; nucleotides outside the gene matches: 9. The CDR3 has 16 residues. The germline V gene encodes CDR1 SGHDT and CDR2 YYEEEE. The CDR3 sequence is CASSPEGAPSYNEQFF. As DNA, the CDR3 is TGTGCCAGCAGTCCTGAGGGGGCCCCATCCTACAATGAGCAGTTCTTC.